This T cell receptor beta chain was sequenced in a study of CD8+CD57+ T cells in acquired aplastic anemia. As for the study in general: Sorted CD4+ and CD8+ cells gave an average of 3.2 ug of DNA.

Findings and limits, study-wide: Patients and controls shared 25 to 30 CD8+ CDR3 sequences, highly expressed in patients.

The study profiled TCR beta VDJ and CDR3 using genomic DNA as template. TCRdb re-called the reads with MiXCR, one entry per CDR3 protein. The data contain some 240,000 distinct CDR3 sequences, roughly 33% of them singletons. There are many counts of this clonotype. Its target is not known. The CDR3 covers 15 residues. Looked up from germline, CDR1 is SGHVS and CDR2 is FQNEAQ. V trimming: 6 bases; J trimming: 3 bases; junction bases outside the gene matches: 9. The receptor was derived from a human donor in good health, serving as a control. The chain recombines TRBV7-8 with TRBJ1-2, with 8 nucleotides matching TRBD1. The specimen was sorted CD4+, CD8+, or CD8+CD57+ T cells (not recorded which) from PBMCs. The CDR3 loop reads CASRNTGGLDYGYTF. In DNA, the CDR3 is TGTGCCAGCAGGAATACAGGGGGATTGGACTATGGCTACACCTTC.